Below are 16 T cell receptor beta chains sequenced from a single sample in a study of molecular identifiers for immune sequencing clone quantification. TCRdb independently ran MiXCR on the PCR reads; one entry per CDR3 protein. In the table there are just under 65,000 distinct CDR3 sequences, roughly a fifth of which are singletons. Sequencing was done on a sample of naive CD8+ T cells from blood, with Jurkat cell RNA spiked in. As to subset: FACS-sorted CD8+CD4-CCR7+CD45RA+ naive T cells. Every receptor here comes from a human donor in good health. Some libraries in this study had Jurkat cell RNA spiked in.

CDR3 sequence: CSAFSTSSYEQYF. CDR3 sequence (DNA): TGCAGTGCTTTCTCGACTAGCTCCTACGAGCAGTACTTC. The chain has TRBV20-1 and TRBJ2-7; weak D call: TRBD2 (6 bases). The germline CDR1 and CDR2 sequences are DFQATT and SNEGSKA (reference sequence). Trimming left V 5 bases short and J 0 bases short, with 11 bases between. This CDR3 contains 13 residues.

This clonotype was observed many times. J is TRBJ2-3 and V is TRBV27; 10 nucleotides align to TRBD2. Trimming cost V 4 bases and J 6 bases; bases outside gene matches: 10. The CDR3 has 16 residues. Germline assignment: CDR1 MNHEY and CDR2 SMNVEV (reference sequence). This CDR3 reads CASSSLAGVGSDTQYF. The CDR3 nucleotides are TGTGCCAGCAGTTCCCTAGCGGGAGTAGGGTCGGATACGCAGTATTTT.

A note on this clonotype: Since a much larger clone is just one base distant, this may be a read error. No conserved phenylalanine or tryptophan is present at the end of the CDR3, so a read error is the likely explanation. The chain combines TRBV7-9 with TRBJ2-7; unclear D gene. Trimming cost V 3 bases and J 3 bases, with 12 bases left between them. Germline V gene lookup returns CDR1 SEHNR and CDR2 FQNEAQ (reference sequence). CDR3 length: 14 residues. The CDR3 protein is CASSFPSENYEQYL. CDR3 sequence (DNA): TGTGCCAGCAGCTTTCCGTCAGAGAACTACGAGCAGTACCTC.

This chain joins TRBV5-1 and TRBJ1-1, with 8 bases fitting TRBD1. V lost 4 bases, J lost 2 bases, and 7 bases stayed unmatched. Germline V gene lookup returns CDR1 SGHRS and CDR2 YFSETQ. CDR3 size: 15 residues. The CDR3 region is CASSLRQGKNTEAFF. CDR3 nucleotides: TGCGCCAGCAGCCTCCGACAGGGGAAAAACACTGAAGCTTTCTTT.

This clonotype was counted ten times or more. The V call is TRBV27, the J call TRBJ2-7; 8 nucleotides align to TRBD1. The ends lost 5 bases at V and 2 bases at J; junction bases unmatched: 2. Germline V gives CDR1 MNHEY, CDR2 SMNVEV (reference sequence). This CDR3 is built from 13 residues. The CDR3 DNA is TGTGCCAGCAGTGGGACAGGAACCTACGAGCAGTACTTC. Amino acids: CASSGTGTYEQYF.

This clonotype was seen many times. The chain joins TRBV28 to TRBJ2-5; D unresolved. Trimming removed 5 bases from V and 7 bases from J, with 17 bases in between. In germline, CDR1 is MDHEN, CDR2 SYDVKM. CDR3 length: 14 amino acids. CDR3 nucleotides: TGTGCCAGCAGTCCGGACGGGTTCCGCGGGACCCAGTACTTC. Residues: CASSPDGFRGTQYF.

This clonotype was found once. The V and J genes are TRBV19 and TRBJ2-1; D is perhaps TRBD1 or TRBD2 (5 bases each). The CDR3 extends over 14 amino acids. Germline CDR1 is LNHDA and CDR2 is SQIVND (reference sequence). Trimming shortened V by 5 bases and J by 4 bases, and 12 bases separated the two germline ends. The CDR3 DNA sequence: TGTGCCAGTAGTCGCTCGGGACCATACAATGAGCAGTTCTTC. Translated, it gives CASSRSGPYNEQFF.

This clonotype was counted only a few times. The rearrangement uses TRBV5-6 and TRBJ2-5; possibly TRBD2 for D (6 bases). The V gene's germline CDR1 is SGHDT and CDR2 YYEEEE. This CDR3 is 14 amino acids long. V lost 0 bases, J lost 4 bases, and 10 bases lay in between. CDR3 loop: CASSLGGLPETQYF. In DNA form, the CDR3 reads TGTGCCAGCAGCTTGGGGGGACTCCCAGAGACCCAGTACTTC.

The chain employs TRBV29-1 and TRBJ1-4; TRBD1 aligns across 10 bases. With 7 bases clipped from V and 2 bases from J, the junction kept 10 bases outside the gene matches. Germline CDR1 reads SQVTM; CDR2 reads ANQGSEA. This CDR3 has 16 residues. CDR3 coding DNA: TGCAGCGCGGTCACCGGGACAGGGGCCACTAATGAAAAACTGTTTTTT. Amino acids: CSAVTGTGATNEKLFF. Together with reference TRBV29-1 and TRBJ1-4, the CDR3 gives the full variable domain: SAVISQKPSRDICQRGTSLTIQCQVDSQVTMMFWYRQQPGQSLTLIATANQGSEATYESGFVIDKFPISRPNLTFSTLTVSNMSPEDSSIYLCSAVTGTGATNEKLFFGSGTQLSVL.

This clonotype occurred a few times. A much bigger clone sits one base away, suggesting this may be a read error. The CDR3 is CSGSGLGAWSGGLFF. CDR3 nucleotide sequence: TGCAGCGGATCCGGGCTAGGAGCGTGGTCCGGGGGGCTGTTTTTT. The V and J genes are TRBV29-1 and TRBJ2-2, with D tentatively TRBD2 (6 bases). CDR3 length: 15 amino acids. Germline lookup yields CDR1 SQVTM and CDR2 ANQGSEA.

This clonotype was picked up many times. The V and J genes are TRBV28 and TRBJ2-7; 11 nucleotides align to TRBD2. The CDR3 has 17 residues. Germline values: CDR1 MDHEN, CDR2 SYDVKM. V shed 3 bases, J shed 1 base, and the junction held 8 bases outside the gene matches. DNA for the CDR3: TGTGCCAGCAGTTTCAACCCGGGACTAGCGGAGTCCTACGAGCAGTACTTC. The encoded protein is CASSFNPGLAESYEQYF.

The chain employs TRBV24-1 and TRBJ2-2, with D unresolved. CDR1 is KGHDR, CDR2 SFDVKD, per germline. The CDR3 spans 14 residues. V was cut by 9 bases and J by 0 bases, with 10 bases left in between. The CDR3 nucleotides read TGTGCCACCGCCCTGCTTTCGAACACCGGGGAGCTGTTTTTT. This gives the protein CATALLSNTGELFF.

This clonotype was counted many times. V gene TRBV7-2 combines with J gene TRBJ1-2; TRBD1 is a possible D gene (6 bases). The V gene's germline CDR1 is SGHTA and CDR2 FQGNSA. V was trimmed by 5 bases and J by 3 bases, leaving 22 bases between them. The CDR3 loop spans 17 amino acids. The CDR3, as DNA: TGTGCCAGCAGCCTAGAGCCGCGTGGACAGTTCCACTATGGCTACACCTTC. Translated: CASSLEPRGQFHYGYTF.

This clonotype has at least ten counts. The chain has TRBV13 and TRBJ2-7; the match to TRBD1 covers 9 bases. The CDR3 spans 15 residues. The V gene's germline CDR1 is PRHDT and CDR2 FYEKMQ (reference sequence). Germline trimming cut 0 bases from V and 4 bases from J; bases unmatched to any gene: 4. The DNA for the CDR3 is TGTGCCAGCAGCTTAGGGACAGGGGGTCGGTACGAGCAGTACTTC. It yields the protein CASSLGTGGRYEQYF. Filled out from reference TRBV13 and TRBJ2-7, the complete variable domain reads AAGVIQSPRHLIKEKRETATLKCYPIPRHDTVYWYQQGPGQDPQFLISFYEKMQSDKGSIPDRFSAQQFSDYHSELNMSSLELGDSALYFCASSLGTGGRYEQYFGPGTRLTVT.

This chain connects TRBV29-1 to TRBJ2-7, with 12 bases identical to TRBD2. CDR1 is SQVTM, CDR2 ANQGSEA, per germline. This CDR3 contains 14 residues. Trimming took 6 bases from V and 3 from J; bases not matched to a gene: 6. The CDR3 region has the DNA TGCAGCGTCGTAGGACTAGCGGGGTTCTACGAGCAGTACTTC. Protein product: CSVVGLAGFYEQYF.

To note about this clonotype: A clone one base away is much larger, so this may be a read error. J is TRBJ2-5 and V is TRBV7-9; D ambiguous. Per germline, CDR1 SEHNR and CDR2 FQNEAQ (reference sequence). This CDR3 region has 14 residues. The ends were cut back, 4 bases at V and 2 bases at J, with 11 bases in the middle. In DNA form, the CDR3 reads TGTGCCAGCAGCTCTGACGGACGTCAAGAGACCCAGTACTTC. This translates into CASSSDGRQETQYF.